This T cell receptor (beta chain) comes out of a study of T cell repertoires in cytomegalovirus infection. Study summary: CMV infection plus the matching HLA type was flagged by public TCR beta signatures. Overall study findings and caveats: CMV-specific TCR beta clonotypes restricted by HLA-C were the ones dominating the ex vivo response. Individuals carrying CMV plus the relevant HLA were identified by cumulative frequency of public TCR beta families.

This CDR3 region has 15 residues. CDR1 and CDR2 from the germline V gene are MNHEY and SVGAGI. V lost 5 bases and J 0 bases, leaving 13 bases between the germline ends. Using its own MiXCR run on the reads, TCRdb lists one record per CDR3 protein. The repertoire holds approximately 730,000 distinct CDR3 sequences, with 30% to 40% as singletons. In this sample, this clonotype turned up a few times. Antigen: not known. Material: cultured PBMCs, obtained from culture after CMV antigen stimulation. This TCR was sampled from a human donor in good health (CMV status not recorded). Some clones in this sample may be carry-over from other donors' samples. The chain is built from TRBV6-5 and TRBJ1-1; D is perhaps TRBD1 (6 bases). The CDR3 reads CASSPRQAMNTEAFF. In DNA form, the CDR3 reads TGTGCCAGCAGTCCAAGACAGGCTATGAACACTGAAGCTTTCTTT.